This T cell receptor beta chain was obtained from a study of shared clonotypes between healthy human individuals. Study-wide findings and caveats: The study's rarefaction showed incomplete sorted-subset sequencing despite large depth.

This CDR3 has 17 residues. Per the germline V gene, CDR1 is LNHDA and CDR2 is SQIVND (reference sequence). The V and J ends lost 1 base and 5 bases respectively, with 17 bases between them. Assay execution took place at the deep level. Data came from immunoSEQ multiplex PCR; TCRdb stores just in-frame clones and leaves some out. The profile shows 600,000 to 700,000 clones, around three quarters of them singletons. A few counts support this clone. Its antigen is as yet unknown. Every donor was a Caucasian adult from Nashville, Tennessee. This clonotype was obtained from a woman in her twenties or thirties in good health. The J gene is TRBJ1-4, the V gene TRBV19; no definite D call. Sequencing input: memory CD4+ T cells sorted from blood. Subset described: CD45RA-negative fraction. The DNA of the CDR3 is TGTGCCAGTAGTATAGCCCGCGCGAGAAACCAGAATGAAAAACTGTTTTTT. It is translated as CASSIARARNQNEKLFF.